This T cell receptor beta chain was found in a study of TIL therapy for anti-PD-1-resistant metastatic lung cancer. Study context: Tumors had a median PD-L1 proportion score of roughly 5.7%. Tumors carried a median about 1.5 non-synonymous mutations per megabase. Study-wide points: TIL clonotype persistence in blood showed no apparent association with response.

CDR3 size: 16 residues. V lost 5 bases and J lost 3, with 19 bases in between. Germline CDR1 reads SGHTA; CDR2 reads FQGTGA. Details on this clone: Its specificity is unknown.

Time point of the sample: pre-treatment sample, taken before nivolumab and TIL therapy. The immunoSEQ assay was v3. The method was immunoSEQ multiplex PCR; TCRdb's version includes in-frame clones alone and lacks a portion of them. The sample shows about 44,000 clones, roughly 85% of them seen only once. The sequence came from a man in his 70s with non-small cell lung cancer. This specimen was blood, taken at baseline. The chain couples TRBV7-3 to TRBJ1-1; the D is unclear. CDR3 DNA sequence: TGTGCCAGCAGCGCTAGCCCGCGGGGTGGATACACTGAAGCTTTCTTT. Translated, it gives CASSASPRGGYTEAFF.